This TCR beta chain was captured in a study of blood T cell repertoires in COVID-19. In the study overall: The United States, Italy and Spain provided the acute and convalescent COVID-19 samples. T cells, B-cell-depleted T cells, or PBMCs supplied cDNA or gDNA.

Trimming left V 5 bases short and J 7 bases short, with 18 bases between. Per germline, CDR1 LNHDA and CDR2 SQIVND (reference sequence). The CDR3 covers 15 residues. The authors' processing: Reference gene primer amplification gave estimated nucleated cell counts. Sequencing was performed with immunoSEQ multiplex PCR; in TCRdb, only in-frame clones are kept and a portion is missing. Clonal size and the V and J genes are those of that table, whereas D and trimming came from the DNA. The table lists 170,000 or so clones, roughly 80% of them singletons. Sequencing was performed on peripheral blood. The TCR originated in a man aged 18 to 35 with active or convalescent COVID-19. The chain employs TRBV19 and TRBJ2-1; TRBD1 might be the D (6 bases). This CDR3 reads CASSFRVGTGNEQFF. The CDR3 DNA reads TGTGCCAGTAGTTTCAGGGTGGGAACAGGGAATGAGCAGTTCTTC.